One TCR beta chain is described in this entry. The antigen remains unidentified. This specimen comes from a study of T cell responses to AZD1222 COVID-19 vaccine. Study-level results: Elevations in Spike-specific TCR breadth and depth followed administration of two AZD1222 doses. Seropositivity was recorded at baseline in only six AZD1222 recipients.

Using immunoSEQ multiplex PCR, the repertoire was profiled, and TCRdb retains in-frame clones only, with some absent. This sample carries some 140,000 clones, 93% of them seen once, and the ten largest clones take about 5%. CDR1 and CDR2 (germline): LGHDT, YNNKEL (reference sequence). With 6 bases removed from V and 4 bases from J, the gap between germline ends came to 12 bases. The CDR3 extends over 13 amino acids. The chain uses TRBV3-1 (or the pseudogene TRBV3-2) and TRBJ1-2, with D unresolved. The sequence was collected from an adult in good health. This sample comprised peripheral blood, obtained on day 0 of AZD1222 vaccination. Here the CDR3 DNA reads TGTGCCAGCAGAAAAGACGGCCCCTATGGCTACACCTTC. Translated: CASRKDGPYGYTF.